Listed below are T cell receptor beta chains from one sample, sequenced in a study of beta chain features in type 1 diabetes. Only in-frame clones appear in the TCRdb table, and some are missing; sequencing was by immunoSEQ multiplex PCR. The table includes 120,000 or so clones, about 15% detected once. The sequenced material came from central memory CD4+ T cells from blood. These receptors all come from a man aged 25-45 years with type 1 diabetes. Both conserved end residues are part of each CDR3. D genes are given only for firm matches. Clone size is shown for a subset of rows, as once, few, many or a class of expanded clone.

CDR3nt: TGTGCCAGCAGTTACAGGGCAGGGAATGGCTACACCTTC
CDR3aa: CASSYRAGNGYTF
v_gene: TRBV6-5
d_gene: NA
j_gene: TRBJ1-2
abundance: few

CDR3nt: TGTGCCAGCAGCTTAGCCCCATTAACTAGCACAGATACGCAGTATTTT
CDR3aa: CASSLAPLTSTDTQYF
v_gene: TRBV7-2
d_gene: NA
j_gene: TRBJ2-3
abundance: NA

CDR3nt: TGCAGCGTTGAACGGGACAGGGGGCCGGGAAACATTCAGTACTTC
CDR3aa: CSVERDRGPGNIQYF
v_gene: TRBV29-1
d_gene: TRBD1
j_gene: TRBJ2-4
abundance: NA

CDR3nt: TGCAGCGTTATAGCGGGGGCCATCTCTGGGGCCAACGTCCTGACTTTC
CDR3aa: CSVIAGAISGANVLTF
v_gene: TRBV29-1
d_gene: TRBD2
j_gene: TRBJ2-6
abundance: NA

CDR3nt: TGTGCCAGCAGGTTCCGGGGGATCGTTAGCTATGGCTACACCTTC
CDR3aa: CASRFRGIVSYGYTF
v_gene: TRBV2
d_gene: NA
j_gene: TRBJ1-2
abundance: NA

CDR3nt: TGTGCCAGCAGCCAGATTGGAGTACGGTACGAGCAGTTCTTC
CDR3aa: CASSQIGVRYEQFF
v_gene: TRBV14
d_gene: NA
j_gene: TRBJ2-1
abundance: NA

CDR3nt: TGTGCCAGCAGCGTGTCGAACTCTGGAAACACCATATATTTT
CDR3aa: CASSVSNSGNTIYF
v_gene: TRBV9
d_gene: NA
j_gene: TRBJ1-3
abundance: once

CDR3nt: TGTGCCAGCAGTTACTCGGCCGGGGAAATAGGCTACACCTTC
CDR3aa: CASSYSAGEIGYTF
v_gene: TRBV6-5
d_gene: NA
j_gene: TRBJ1-2
abundance: NA

CDR3nt: TGTGCCAGCAGCCCCCCTCCCGGGGGTGGTGGCACAGATACGCAGTATTTT
CDR3aa: CASSPPPGGGGTDTQYF
v_gene: TRBV9
d_gene: NA
j_gene: TRBJ2-3
abundance: NA

CDR3nt: TGCAGCGCTGGGACAAATCCCTACGAGCAGTACTTC
CDR3aa: CSAGTNPYEQYF
v_gene: TRBV29-1
d_gene: NA
j_gene: TRBJ2-7
abundance: few

CDR3nt: TGTGCCAGCAGTGAATGGACAGGGAACCTCTTC
CDR3aa: CASSEWTGNLF
v_gene: TRBV6-1
d_gene: TRBD1
j_gene: TRBJ2-1
abundance: NA

CDR3nt: TGTGCCTGTTCACAGACTCGAAGTAGCTATGGCTACACCTTC
CDR3aa: CACSQTRSSYGYTF
v_gene: TRBV30
d_gene: NA
j_gene: TRBJ1-2
abundance: NA

CDR3nt: TGTGCCAGCAGCTCGGGCAGCGGGGGGAGGGATACGCAGTATTTT
CDR3aa: CASSSGSGGRDTQYF
v_gene: TRBV7-2
d_gene: TRBD2
j_gene: TRBJ2-3
abundance: few

CDR3nt: TGTGCCAGCAGCCCCGAGGGGGGACAGAACTATGGCTACACCTTC
CDR3aa: CASSPEGGQNYGYTF
v_gene: TRBV7-2
d_gene: TRBD1
j_gene: TRBJ1-2
abundance: many

CDR3nt: TGTGCCACCGGCCCCGTTATTGGAGCCGCACGTGATGAGCAGTTCTTC
CDR3aa: CATGPVIGAARDEQFF
v_gene: TRBV10-3
d_gene: NA
j_gene: TRBJ2-1
abundance: many

CDR3nt: TGTGCCAGCACCGATCGGGAGGCAGATGGCTACACCTTC
CDR3aa: CASTDREADGYTF
v_gene: TRBV21-1
d_gene: NA
j_gene: TRBJ1-2
abundance: NA

CDR3nt: TGTGCCAGCAGTTTGACCAGGGATACGCAGTATTTT
CDR3aa: CASSLTRDTQYF
v_gene: TRBV9
d_gene: NA
j_gene: TRBJ2-3
abundance: few

CDR3nt: TGTGCCAGCAGTTACGCGGGCAGGGGAGACGAGCAGTACTTC
CDR3aa: CASSYAGRGDEQYF
v_gene: TRBV6-5
d_gene: NA
j_gene: TRBJ2-7
abundance: NA

CDR3nt: TGTGCCATCAGTGAGTCCCCTAGCGGGGGCTTAGATGAGCAGTTCTTC
CDR3aa: CAISESPSGGLDEQFF
v_gene: TRBV10-3
d_gene: TRBD2
j_gene: TRBJ2-1
abundance: NA

CDR3nt: TGTGCCAGCAGTTCCGGACAGCACAATGAGCAGTTCTTC
CDR3aa: CASSSGQHNEQFF
v_gene: TRBV6-1
d_gene: NA
j_gene: TRBJ2-1
abundance: NA

CDR3nt: TGTGCCAGCAGCACCGGACTAGCGGCTAGGGATGAGCAGTTCTTC
CDR3aa: CASSTGLAARDEQFF
v_gene: TRBV9
d_gene: TRBD2
j_gene: TRBJ2-1
abundance: NA

CDR3nt: TGTGCCAGCAGCTTTCAACAGGACACTGAAGCTTTCTTT
CDR3aa: CASSFQQDTEAFF
v_gene: TRBV7-3
d_gene: NA
j_gene: TRBJ1-1
abundance: NA

CDR3nt: TGTGCCAGCAGCATAGGTTTCAGGGGAATCACCGGGGAGCTGTTTTTT
CDR3aa: CASSIGFRGITGELFF
v_gene: TRBV7-2
d_gene: NA
j_gene: TRBJ2-2
abundance: few

CDR3nt: TGTGCCAGCAGCTTGGAAAGCGGCCAGGGGACGTTTGGCTACACCTTC
CDR3aa: CASSLESGQGTFGYTF
v_gene: TRBV5-6
d_gene: NA
j_gene: TRBJ1-2
abundance: many

CDR3nt: TGCGCCAGCAGCCAAGTCCAGGGCCCCGGGGAGCTGTTTTTT
CDR3aa: CASSQVQGPGELFF
v_gene: TRBV4-1
d_gene: NA
j_gene: TRBJ2-2
abundance: few

CDR3nt: TGCGCCAGCAGCCAAGAAGAGAATGGCATTCAGTACTTC
CDR3aa: CASSQEENGIQYF
v_gene: TRBV4-3
d_gene: NA
j_gene: TRBJ2-4
abundance: NA

CDR3nt: TGTGCCACCAGCAGAGAAGTAGGGTCCTATGGCTACACCTTC
CDR3aa: CATSREVGSYGYTF
v_gene: TRBV15
d_gene: NA
j_gene: TRBJ1-2
abundance: NA

CDR3nt: TGTGCCAGCAGCTTGGTTGGAGGGGCGGTTTATGGCTACACCTTC
CDR3aa: CASSLVGGAVYGYTF
v_gene: TRBV5-4
d_gene: NA
j_gene: TRBJ1-2
abundance: many

CDR3nt: TGCGCCAGCAGCCATCCACTCCAGGACTATGGCTACACCTTC
CDR3aa: CASSHPLQDYGYTF
v_gene: TRBV4-1
d_gene: NA
j_gene: TRBJ1-2
abundance: NA

CDR3nt: TGTGCCAGCAGCCAAGGAGGCCTAACCGAGGACCAGCCCCAGCATTTT
CDR3aa: CASSQGGLTEDQPQHF
v_gene: TRBV4-2
d_gene: NA
j_gene: TRBJ1-5
abundance: once

CDR3nt: TGTGCCAGCTCACCAACCCTCTCCTCTGGGGCCAACGTCCTGACTTTC
CDR3aa: CASSPTLSSGANVLTF
v_gene: TRBV18
d_gene: NA
j_gene: TRBJ2-6
abundance: many

CDR3nt: TGCAGCGTTGAGCCTAGCGGGACCTACAATGAGCAGTTCTTC
CDR3aa: CSVEPSGTYNEQFF
v_gene: TRBV29-1
d_gene: TRBD2
j_gene: TRBJ2-1
abundance: NA

CDR3nt: TGCAGCGTTGAGGTCGGGCGAGGCTACGAGCAGTACTTC
CDR3aa: CSVEVGRGYEQYF
v_gene: TRBV29-1
d_gene: NA
j_gene: TRBJ2-7
abundance: NA

CDR3nt: TGTGCCAGCAGCTTCAACTCGGCGGGGGGATCAGGAGATACGCAGTATTTT
CDR3aa: CASSFNSAGGSGDTQYF
v_gene: TRBV7-2
d_gene: TRBD2
j_gene: TRBJ2-3
abundance: few

CDR3nt: TGCGCCAGCAGCCAAGATTACAGGGGTTACTACAATGAGCAGTTCTTC
CDR3aa: CASSQDYRGYYNEQFF
v_gene: TRBV4-1
d_gene: TRBD1
j_gene: TRBJ2-1
abundance: NA

CDR3nt: TGTGCCAGCAGCTTAGTATCCGGGAGCTCCTACGAGCAGTACTTC
CDR3aa: CASSLVSGSSYEQYF
v_gene: TRBV7-8
d_gene: NA
j_gene: TRBJ2-7
abundance: few

CDR3nt: TGTGCCAGCAGTCCCCAGACTAGCTCAACAGATACGCAGTATTTT
CDR3aa: CASSPQTSSTDTQYF
v_gene: TRBV6-5
d_gene: TRBD2
j_gene: TRBJ2-3
abundance: NA

CDR3nt: TGTGCCAGCAGCTTCGGGACAGGGACTAGATCACCCCTCCACTTT
CDR3aa: CASSFGTGTRSPLHF
v_gene: TRBV11-2
d_gene: TRBD1
j_gene: TRBJ1-6
abundance: NA

CDR3nt: TGTGCCAGCAGCGGGTACGACTACGAGCAGTACTTC
CDR3aa: CASSGYDYEQYF
v_gene: TRBV21-1
d_gene: NA
j_gene: TRBJ2-7
abundance: NA

CDR3nt: TGCAGCGTAGCCGGGACAGGGGGCTTCGGCACTGAAGCTTTCTTT
CDR3aa: CSVAGTGGFGTEAFF
v_gene: TRBV29-1
d_gene: TRBD1
j_gene: TRBJ1-1
abundance: few

CDR3nt: TGTGCCAGCAGTCAAGACAGAGTGGGTAATGAAAAACTGTTTTTT
CDR3aa: CASSQDRVGNEKLFF
v_gene: TRBV9
d_gene: NA
j_gene: TRBJ1-4
abundance: few